This passage covers 16 T cell receptor beta chains from one sample sequenced in a study of Ad26.COV2.S vaccination and SARS-CoV-2 variants (dated by TCRdb to the early 2020s). The treatment or condition tag for this specimen amounts to: 15 to 20 received Ad26.COV2.S at low or high dose, single or two shots; roughly five received placebo; per-sample allocation not given. Repertoires of vaccine and placebo recipients were sequenced from samples taken on day 63 after the first injection. The protocol used for the library was the immunoSEQ multiplex PCR assay. Not all clones reach the TCRdb copy of this immuneACCESS table, which keeps in-frame sequences only. Checked studies attribute under half of the gap to unresolved V genes and leave the rest unexplained. The sample table lists 250,000 to 300,000 clones, around 87% of them with a count of one. The top ten clonotypes cover less than 3.5% of the sample.

This material consisted of peripheral blood, taken in a trial of Ad26.COV2.S vaccine versus placebo. The receptor set was obtained from a person between 18 and 59 years old who received the Ad26.COV2.S COVID-19 vaccine or a placebo.

The rearrangement links TRBV6-6 to TRBJ1-5, with 9 bases matching TRBD1. This CDR3 is built from 16 residues. CDR1 MNHNY and CDR2 SVGAGI come from the germline V gene (reference sequence). The V gene end was trimmed by 2 bases and the J gene end by 3 bases; junction bases not matched to a gene: 5. The CDR3, as DNA: TGTGCCAGCAGTTACACGGACAGGGGCCCCAATCAGCCCCAGCATTTT. Its translation is CASSYTDRGPNQPQHF.

The V call is TRBV6-6, the J call TRBJ2-1, with a possible D match to TRBD2 (5 bases). The CDR3 consists of 15 residues. Trimming left V 5 bases short and J 2 bases short, with 13 bases between. Germline CDR1 and CDR2: MNHNY and SVGAGI (reference sequence). As DNA, the CDR3 is TGTGCCAGCAGTCCGCCGAGCGGCGCCTACAATGAGCAGTTCTTC. Translation: CASSPPSGAYNEQFF.

The chain combines TRBV5-5 with TRBJ1-4; maybe TRBD1 (5 bases). This CDR3 region has 15 residues. Germline V gene data show CDR1 as SGHKS and CDR2 as YYEKEE (reference sequence). The V gene lost 4 bases and the J gene lost 3 bases, with 13 bases spanning the gap. DNA of the CDR3: TGTGCCAGCAGCCCATCAGCAGGGTCTAATGAAAAACTGTTTTTT. This codes for CASSPSAGSNEKLFF.

The chain employs TRBV3-1 (or the pseudogene TRBV3-2) and TRBJ1-3; D not resolved. The CDR3 runs to 15 residues. Trimming took off 6 bases at V and 0 bases at J, with 12 bases between the two ends. Germline lookup yields CDR1 LGHDT and CDR2 YNNKEL (reference sequence). Here the CDR3 reads CASSLGRSSGNTIYF. CDR3 nucleotides: TGTGCCAGCAGTCTCGGACGGAGCTCTGGAAACACCATATATTTT.

CDR3 region: CASSPGGREETQYF. DNA for the CDR3: TGTGCCAGCAGTCCAGGGGGAAGGGAGGAGACCCAGTACTTC. This sequence joins TRBV11-3 and TRBJ2-5; 7 bases map to TRBD1. The CDR3 has 14 residues. Germline V gene lookup returns CDR1 SGHNT and CDR2 YENEEA. V shed 6 bases, J shed 5 bases, and the junction held 9 bases outside the gene matches. The whole variable domain, remainder taken from reference TRBV11-3 and TRBJ2-5, is EAGVVQSPRYKIIEKKQPVAFWCNPISGHNTLYWYLQNLGQGPELLIRYENEEAVDDSQLPKDRFSAERLKGVDSTLKIQPAELGDSAVYLCASSPGGREETQYFGPGTRLLVL.

The V and J genes are TRBV5-1 and TRBJ2-3; TRBD2 matches 9 bases. The CDR3 is made up of 16 amino acids. V shed 4 bases, J shed 0 bases, and the junction held 6 bases outside the gene matches. Germline V gene data show CDR1 as SGHRS and CDR2 as YFSETQ. The CDR3 DNA sequence: TGCGCCAGCAGCCGCCGGACTAGCGATAGCACAGATACGCAGTATTTT. Its protein product is CASSRRTSDSTDTQYF.

The table lists this clone with a few counts. The V gene is TRBV18, the J gene TRBJ1-1, with D unresolved. The germline CDR1 and CDR2 sequences are KGHSH and LQKENI. Trimming took off 5 bases at V and 1 base at J, with 17 bases between the two ends. This CDR3 contains 16 residues. CDR3 nucleotides: TGTGCCAGCTCAATCTTCGAGGGCCTGAGGAACACTGAAGCTTTCTTT. It yields the protein CASSIFEGLRNTEAFF.

The rearrangement links TRBV6-5 to TRBJ2-3; 12 positions agree with TRBD2. The CDR3 is 15 residues long. Germline values: CDR1 MNHEY, CDR2 SVGAGI. The V gene end was trimmed by 5 bases and the J gene end by 7 bases; junction bases not matched to a gene: 7. CDR3 region: CASSPTSGGQYTQYF. The CDR3 nucleotides are TGTGCCAGCAGTCCTACTAGCGGGGGGCAATATACGCAGTATTTT.

The V call is TRBV28, the J call TRBJ1-4; D is unclear. Trimming left V 3 bases short and J 0 bases short, with 8 bases between. The CDR3 length is 15 residues. Germline assignment: CDR1 MDHEN and CDR2 SYDVKM. CDR3 nucleotides: TGTGCCAGCAGTTTGGGAGGAGCAACTAATGAAAAACTGTTTTTT. This encodes CASSLGGATNEKLFF.

There are a few counts of this clone. This rearrangement joins TRBV2 to TRBJ2-1; 7 nucleotides line up with TRBD2. Per germline, CDR1 SNHLY and CDR2 FYNNEI. This CDR3 has 17 amino acids. Unmatched junction bases numbered 12, after V lost 7 bases and J lost 0 bases. The chain's CDR3 is CASIASGAISSYNEQFF. CDR3 DNA sequence: TGTGCCAGCATAGCGAGCGGGGCGATTAGCTCCTACAATGAGCAGTTCTTC.

The rearrangement links TRBV5-1 to TRBJ1-5; D gene uncertain. The CDR3 is made up of 15 amino acids. From germline, CDR1 is SGHRS and CDR2 YFSETQ. V was trimmed by 2 bases and J by 2 bases, leaving 11 bases between them. CDR3 amino acids: CASSLEGLGNQPQHF. DNA of the CDR3: TGCGCCAGCAGCTTAGAAGGTTTGGGCAATCAGCCCCAGCATTTT. The full variable domain, with the rest looked up from reference TRBV5-1 and TRBJ1-5, is KAGVTQTPRYLIKTRGQQVTLSCSPISGHRSVSWYQQTPGQGLQFLFEYFSETQRNKGNFPGRFSGRQFSNSRSEMNVSTLELGDSALYLCASSLEGLGNQPQHFGDGTRLSIL.

The genes are TRBV9 and TRBJ2-2; D is possibly TRBD1 or TRBD2 (5 bases each). The CDR3 contains 16 residues. The V end lost 3 bases, the J end lost 3 bases, and 15 bases lay between the germline ends. CDR1 and CDR2 from the germline V gene are SGDLS and YYNGEE. CDR3 sequence: CASSEPAGADTGELFF. Here the CDR3 DNA reads TGTGCCAGCAGCGAGCCAGCCGGGGCGGACACCGGGGAGCTGTTTTTT.

CDR3 region: CASSSTDRGFAAGYTF. CDR3 DNA sequence: TGTGCCAGCAGTTCTACCGACAGGGGGTTCGCTGCTGGCTACACCTTC. The chain is built from TRBV6-2 or TRBV6-3 and TRBJ1-2; 9 bases agree with TRBD1. This CDR3 is 16 amino acids long. The germline gives CDR1 MNHEY, CDR2 SVGEGT. Trimming removed 4 bases from V and 7 bases from J; junction bases left unmatched: 13.

This CDR3 reads CASSVERGRYNEQFF. The DNA for the CDR3 is TGTGCCAGCAGCGTAGAGAGGGGGCGATACAATGAGCAGTTCTTC. The J gene is TRBJ2-1, the V gene TRBV9, with TRBD1 matching 7 bases. Trimming removed 0 bases from V and 4 bases from J; junction bases left unmatched: 4. The germline CDR1 and CDR2 sequences are SGDLS and YYNGEE. The CDR3 sequence is 15 residues long.

This chain links TRBV6-2 or TRBV6-3 with TRBJ1-1, with 8 bases that match TRBD1. The germline CDR1 and CDR2 sequences are MNHEY and SVGEGT. With 7 bases clipped from V and 3 bases from J, the junction kept 7 bases outside the gene matches. This CDR3 is built from 14 residues. This CDR3 reads CASTPPGGYTEAFF. In DNA, the CDR3 is TGTGCCAGCACCCCCCCAGGGGGCTACACTGAAGCTTTCTTT.

This clone appeared a single time. This chain connects TRBV7-2 to TRBJ2-1; possible D gene TRBD1, 7 bases. CDR3 length: 13 amino acids. V was cut by 7 bases and J by 9 bases, with 16 bases left in between. Germline V gene data show CDR1 as SGHTA and CDR2 as FQGNSA. CDR3 residues: CASTINRGGEQFF. The CDR3 DNA is TGTGCCAGCACGATTAACAGGGGAGGTGAGCAGTTCTTC.